The 29 T cell receptor beta chains presented below share a single source sample, sequenced in a study of blood T cell repertoires in COVID-19. Some clones are missing from TCRdb's copy, which holds only in-frame ones; the method was immunoSEQ multiplex PCR. The sample gives 270,000 or so clones, roughly four fifths of which show up once; 9.4% is in the top ten. The sample consisted of peripheral blood. These receptors all come from a woman between 45 and 65 years old who had recovered from COVID-19.

The genes are TRBV3-1 (or the pseudogene TRBV3-2) and TRBJ2-6; the match to TRBD2 covers 7 bases. Germline values: CDR1 LGHDT, CDR2 YNNKEL (reference sequence). The junction had 8 bases not matched to a gene; V was cut back by 5 bases and J by 4 bases. This CDR3 contains 16 residues. DNA for the CDR3: TGTGCCAGCAGCTGGACTAGGACTATGGGGGCCAACGTCCTGACTTTC. This codes for CASSWTRTMGANVLTF.

The chain uses TRBV10-3 and TRBJ1-6; the match to TRBD1 covers 11 bases. The CDR3 totals 14 residues. CDR1 is ENHRY and CDR2 is SYGVKD in the germline V gene. With V trimmed by 6 bases and J by 5 bases, 0 bases remained unmatched. CDR3 sequence (DNA): TGTGCCATCAGGGGACAGGGGGATAATTCACCCCTCCACTTT. Amino acids: CAIRGQGDNSPLHF.

The V and J genes are TRBV29-1 and TRBJ2-1; 12 positions match TRBD2. CDR1 and CDR2 (germline): SQVTM, ANQGSEA. The CDR3 has 19 residues. The V gene end was trimmed by 7 bases and the J gene end by 3 bases; junction bases not matched to a gene: 19. CDR3 protein: CSARGGLAGGSRDYNEQFF. CDR3 nucleotide sequence: TGCAGCGCGCGGGGTGGGCTAGCGGGAGGGTCTAGGGACTACAATGAGCAGTTCTTC.

J is TRBJ2-2 and V is TRBV19; tentatively, D is TRBD1 (6 bases). V lost 8 bases and J lost 8, with 21 bases in between. Germline lookup yields CDR1 LNHDA and CDR2 SQIVND (reference sequence). This CDR3 has 15 residues. The CDR3 reads CASGGTSSTRGELFF. CDR3 nucleotides: TGTGCCAGTGGTGGGACATCCTCAACGAGAGGGGAGCTGTTTTTT.

This clone was seen only once. CDR3 protein: CASSSRPGTGSYEQYF. The CDR3 nucleotides read TGTGCCAGCAGTTCTAGACCCGGGACAGGTTCCTACGAGCAGTACTTC. The chain joins TRBV28 to TRBJ2-7, with TRBD1 matching over 8 bases. V lost 4 bases and J lost 1; bases outside the gene matches: 9. This CDR3 contains 16 residues. CDR1 and CDR2 from the germline V gene are MDHEN and SYDVKM.

This chain joins TRBV3-1 (or the pseudogene TRBV3-2) and TRBJ1-6; D is possibly TRBD1 (6 bases). The CDR3 length is 15 residues. V lost 4 bases, J lost 7 bases, and 14 bases lay in between. In germline, CDR1 is LGHDT, CDR2 YNNKEL (reference sequence). This CDR3 reads CASSLSGQGNSPLHF. The CDR3 DNA is TGTGCCAGCAGCCTAAGTGGCCAGGGGAATTCACCCCTCCACTTT.

This clone was seen a few times. The chain joins TRBV11-2 to TRBJ2-7; 9 bases map to TRBD1. CDR1 is SGHAT, CDR2 FQNNGV, per germline. The CDR3 has 15 amino acids. Germline trimming cut 1 base from V and 5 bases from J; bases unmatched to any gene: 6. Written as DNA, the CDR3 is TGTGCCAGCAGCTTAGGGGTGGGACAGGGAAACGAGCAGTACTTC. Protein sequence: CASSLGVGQGNEQYF.

This chain uses TRBV4-3 with TRBJ2-1; 15 bases align to TRBD2. CDR3 size: 17 residues. CDR1 and CDR2 (germline): LGHNA, YSLEER. Germline trimming cut 3 bases from V and 8 bases from J; bases unmatched to any gene: 8. The CDR3 loop is CASSHPGLAGGGDEQFF. CDR3 DNA sequence: TGCGCCAGCAGCCATCCGGGACTAGCGGGGGGAGGGGATGAGCAGTTCTTC.

The J gene is TRBJ2-7, the V gene TRBV6-5; D not resolved. This CDR3 has 11 amino acids. The V end lost 11 bases, the J end lost 2 bases, and 10 bases lay between the germline ends. Germline V gene data show CDR1 as MNHEY and CDR2 as SVGAGI. CDR3 DNA sequence: TGTGCCTCCCTGGGCACCTACGAGCAGTACTTC. It specifies CASLGTYEQYF.

The V and J genes are TRBV15 and TRBJ2-3; tentative D call: TRBD1 (5 bases). The CDR3 loop spans 13 amino acids. V was trimmed by 1 base and J by 5 bases, leaving 7 bases between them. The germline gives CDR1 LNHNV, CDR2 YYDKDF (reference sequence). The CDR3 protein is CATSRGGEDTQYF. The CDR3 DNA reads as TGTGCCACCAGCAGAGGGGGCGAAGATACGCAGTATTTT.

The chain has TRBV5-4 and TRBJ2-7, with D perhaps matching TRBD1 (6 bases). Trimming cost V 0 bases and J 5 bases, with 9 bases left between them. The CDR3 spans 13 residues. The germline V gene has CDR1 SGHNT and CDR2 YYREEE (reference sequence). The CDR3 protein is CASSLGQGHEQYF. The CDR3 coding sequence is TGTGCCAGCAGCTTGGGGCAGGGGCACGAGCAGTACTTC.

This clone was seen more than once but under ten times. This chain links TRBV28 with TRBJ2-5; the D gene is possibly TRBD2 (5 bases). V was trimmed by 8 bases and J by 5 bases, leaving 15 bases between them. The CDR3 loop spans 13 amino acids. Per germline, CDR1 MDHEN and CDR2 SYDVKM. In DNA form, the CDR3 reads TGTGCCAGCTCTCTTGAGGGTGGGGAGACCCAGTACTTC. This translates into CASSLEGGETQYF.

The chain has TRBV5-4 and TRBJ1-2; 7 bases match TRBD1. This CDR3 has 14 amino acids. The J segment lost 8 bases and the V segment lost 3 bases, leaving 10 bases of the junction unmatched. Germline V gene sequence: CDR1 SGHNT, CDR2 YYREEE (reference sequence). The CDR3 bases are TGTGCCAGCAGCTCGCCAGGGGGGCTACACGGCTACACCTTC. This gives the protein CASSSPGGLHGYTF.

This sequence joins TRBV6-6 and TRBJ2-1; a possible D gene is TRBD2 (5 bases). V was trimmed by 7 bases and J by 0 bases, leaving 13 bases between them. Germline-derived CDR1 and CDR2 are MNHNY and SVGAGI (reference sequence). The CDR3 extends over 15 amino acids. The CDR3 DNA sequence: TGTGCCAGCAAAGGTCTAGCCTCCTCCTACAATGAGCAGTTCTTC. Translation gives CASKGLASSYNEQFF.

The J gene is TRBJ1-2, the V gene TRBV7-9; D is unclear. CDR1 is SEHNR, CDR2 FQNEAQ, per germline (reference sequence). Trimming shortened V by 2 bases and J by 3 bases, and 13 bases separated the two germline ends. The CDR3 loop spans 15 amino acids. CDR3 protein: CASSLPGGGYYGYTF. The CDR3 DNA reads as TGTGCCAGCAGCTTACCGGGAGGTGGCTACTATGGCTACACCTTC.

The chain recombines TRBV5-4 with TRBJ2-6; D is unclear. Trimming took 5 bases from V and 0 from J, leaving 9 bases between them. CDR1 is SGHNT and CDR2 is YYREEE in the germline V gene (reference sequence). The CDR3 has 15 amino acids. The CDR3 here is CASRAALSGANVLTF. Here the CDR3 DNA reads TGTGCCAGCAGGGCCGCCCTCTCTGGGGCCAACGTCCTGACTTTC.

The V gene is TRBV5-4, the J gene TRBJ2-7, with TRBD1 matching 7 bases. V gave up 2 bases and J gave up 9 bases; unmatched junction bases: 11. In germline, CDR1 is SGHNT, CDR2 YYREEE (reference sequence). The CDR3 sequence is 14 residues long. The CDR3: CASSFRQGPNAQYF. CDR3 DNA sequence: TGTGCCAGCAGCTTTCGACAGGGTCCTAACGCGCAGTACTTC.

This chain links TRBV6-1 with TRBJ2-7; D remains ambiguous. V gave up 2 bases and J gave up 4 bases, with 9 bases separating them. Looked up from germline, CDR1 is MNHNS and CDR2 is SASEGT. The CDR3 loop spans 13 amino acids. DNA for the CDR3: TGTGCCAGCAGTGAAATGTCCTTTTACGAGCAGTACTTC. Its protein product is CASSEMSFYEQYF.

V and J are TRBV9 and TRBJ2-1; 8 positions agree with TRBD1. The CDR3 covers 15 residues. The germline V gene has CDR1 SGDLS and CDR2 YYNGEE. Trimming cost V 1 base and J 2 bases; bases outside gene matches: 2. CDR3 bases: TGTGCCAGCAGCGTAATACAGGGGGCCTACAATGAGCAGTTCTTC. It specifies CASSVIQGAYNEQFF.

V gene TRBV14 combines with J gene TRBJ1-1, with 8 bases that match TRBD1. The CDR3 is 17 residues long. Germline V gives CDR1 SGHDN, CDR2 FVKESK. V was pared by 3 bases and J by 0 bases, with 9 bases of the junction left unmatched. CDR3 amino acids: CASSHRTGTYVNTEAFF. In nucleotides, the CDR3 is TGTGCCAGCAGCCACCGGACAGGGACGTATGTGAACACTGAAGCTTTCTTT. Full variable domain (missing parts from reference TRBV14 and TRBJ1-1): EAGVTQFPSHSVIEKGQTVTLRCDPISGHDNLYWYRRVMGKEIKFLLHFVKESKQDESGMPNNRFLAERTGGTYSTLKVQPAELEDSGVYFCASSHRTGTYVNTEAFFGQGTRLTVV.

V is TRBV6-5 and J is TRBJ1-1, with unresolved D. Looked up from germline, CDR1 is MNHEY and CDR2 is SVGAGI. Trimming left V 5 bases short and J 7 bases short, with 8 bases between. The CDR3 contains 11 residues. The CDR3 sequence: CASSPNYEAFF. The CDR3 DNA sequence: TGTGCCAGCAGTCCTAACTATGAAGCTTTCTTT.

This clone was found a few times. The genes are TRBV11-2 and TRBJ2-7; D is possibly TRBD2 (5 bases). The CDR3 is made up of 14 amino acids. The germline gives CDR1 SGHAT, CDR2 FQNNGV. Trimming shortened V by 5 bases and J by 2 bases, and 13 bases separated the two germline ends. The CDR3 nucleotides read TGTGCCAGCAGCCCTGGACTTGCCCCCTACGAGCAGTACTTC. Translated: CASSPGLAPYEQYF.

The genes are TRBV6-2 or TRBV6-3 and TRBJ2-2; D is perhaps TRBD2 (7 bases). With 4 bases removed from V and 4 bases from J, the gap between germline ends came to 13 bases. Germline CDR1 MNHEY, CDR2 SVGEGT. The CDR3 is made up of 15 amino acids. CDR3 nucleotide sequence: TGTGCCAGCAGTTTGGGGGGGCCGAGCACCGGGGAGCTGTTTTTT. Encoded protein: CASSLGGPSTGELFF.

A single count supports this clone. V usage is TRBV28 and J usage is TRBJ1-5; TRBD1 might be the D (6 bases). Deletions cut 9 bases from V and 0 bases from J, with 12 bases between. Germline-derived CDR1 and CDR2 are MDHEN and SYDVKM. The CDR3 is made up of 14 amino acids. CDR3: CASRGGNSNQPQHF. CDR3 sequence (DNA): TGTGCCAGTAGAGGGGGAAATAGCAATCAGCCCCAGCATTTT.

This chain uses TRBV3-1 (or the pseudogene TRBV3-2) with TRBJ2-3, with D maybe TRBD2 (5 bases). Germline V gene lookup returns CDR1 LGHDT and CDR2 YNNKEL (reference sequence). The CDR3 spans 17 residues. V dropped 0 bases and J dropped 5 bases, with 18 bases sitting between them. CDR3 sequence: CASSQDQIMRERDTQYF. DNA for the CDR3: TGTGCCAGCAGCCAAGATCAAATCATGAGGGAACGAGATACGCAGTATTTT.

This rearrangement joins TRBV30 to TRBJ1-1; a weak D match, TRBD1 (5 bases). Per the germline V gene, CDR1 is GTSNPN and CDR2 is SVGIG (reference sequence). V lost 4 bases and J lost 5, with 8 bases in between. The CDR3 runs 11 residues. The CDR3 DNA reads as TGTGCCTGGATCAGGGAAACTGAAGCTTTCTTT. Its translation is CAWIRETEAFF. The full variable domain, completed using reference TRBV30 and TRBJ1-1, is SQTIHQWPATLVQPVGSPLSLECTVEGTSNPNLYWYRQAAGRGLQLLFYSVGIGQISSEVPQNLSASRPQDRQFILSSKKLLLSDSGFYLCAWIRETEAFFGQGTRLTVV.

The CDR3 sequence is CASSGDSGGLDTQYF. CDR3 DNA: TGTGCCAGCAGCGGAGATAGCGGGGGGTTGGATACGCAGTATTTT. The rearrangement links TRBV9 to TRBJ2-3, with 10 bases identical to TRBD2. V gave up 3 bases and J gave up 6 bases; unmatched junction bases: 7. This CDR3 spans 15 amino acids. Germline V CDR1 and CDR2: SGDLS, YYNGEE.

V usage is TRBV5-4 and J usage is TRBJ1-2, with D possibly being TRBD1 (6 bases). The CDR3 sequence is 15 residues long. V shed 3 bases and J shed 8 bases, with 20 bases lying between them. Germline assignment: CDR1 SGHNT and CDR2 YYREEE (reference sequence). CDR3 loop: CASSSPWGRGTGYTF. CDR3 coding DNA: TGTGCCAGCAGCTCGCCATGGGGCAGGGGCACGGGCTACACCTTC.

The chain joins TRBV14 to TRBJ2-1; 8 nucleotides match TRBD2. Germline CDR1 and CDR2: SGHDN and FVKESK. This CDR3 has 16 amino acids. With V trimmed by 5 bases and J by 5 bases, 11 bases remained unmatched. The CDR3 spells CASSTGALADNNEQFF. DNA of the CDR3: TGTGCCAGCAGCACCGGGGCACTAGCGGATAACAATGAGCAGTTCTTC. Full variable domain (outside the CDR3, taken from reference TRBV14 and TRBJ2-1): EAGVTQFPSHSVIEKGQTVTLRCDPISGHDNLYWYRRVMGKEIKFLLHFVKESKQDESGMPNNRFLAERTGGTYSTLKVQPAELEDSGVYFCASSTGALADNNEQFFGPGTRLTVL.